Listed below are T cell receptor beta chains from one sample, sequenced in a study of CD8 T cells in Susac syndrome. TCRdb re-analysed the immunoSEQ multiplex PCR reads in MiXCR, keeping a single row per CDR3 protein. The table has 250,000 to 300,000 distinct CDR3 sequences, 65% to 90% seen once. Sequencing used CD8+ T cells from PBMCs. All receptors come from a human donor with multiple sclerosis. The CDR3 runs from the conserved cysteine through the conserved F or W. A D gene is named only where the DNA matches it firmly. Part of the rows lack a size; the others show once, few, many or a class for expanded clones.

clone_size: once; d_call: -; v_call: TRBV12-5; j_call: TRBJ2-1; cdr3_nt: TGTGCTAGTGGTTTAGCCTCTACCGCGTACAATGAGCAGTTCTTC; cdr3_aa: CASGLASTAYNEQFF
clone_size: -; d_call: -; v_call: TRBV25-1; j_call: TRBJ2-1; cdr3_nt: TGTGCCAGCAAAGGTTCGCAGGAAGTGCCCTACAATGAGCAGTTCTTC; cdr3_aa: CASKGSQEVPYNEQFF
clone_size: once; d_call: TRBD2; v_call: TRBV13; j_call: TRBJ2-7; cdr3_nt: TGTGCCAGCAGCTCCCAGCGGGACCACGAGCAGTACTTC; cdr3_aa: CASSSQRDHEQYF
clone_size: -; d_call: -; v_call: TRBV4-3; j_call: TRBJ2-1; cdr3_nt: TGCGCCAGCAGCCAAGGGGTAGGGTCAGGGGGTCTGAGCGGGAGAGGGAATGAGCAGTTCTTC; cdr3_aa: CASSQGVGSGGLSGRGNEQFF
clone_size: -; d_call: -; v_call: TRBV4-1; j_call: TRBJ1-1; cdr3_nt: TGCGCCAGCAGCCAGGGGGGCTGGGGGGACACTGAAGCTTTCTTT; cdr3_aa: CASSQGGWGDTEAFF
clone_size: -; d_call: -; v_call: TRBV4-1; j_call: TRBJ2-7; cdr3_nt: TGCGCCAGCAGCCAGACGAGGGCGGGCCAGTACGAGCAGTACTTC; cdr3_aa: CASSQTRAGQYEQYF
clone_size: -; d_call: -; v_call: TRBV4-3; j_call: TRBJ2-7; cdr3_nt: TGCGCCAGCAGCCAAGATCGACAGACCTCCTACGAGCAGTACTTC; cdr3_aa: CASSQDRQTSYEQYF
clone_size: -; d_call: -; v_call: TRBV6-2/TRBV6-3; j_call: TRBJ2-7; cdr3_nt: TGTGCCAGCCCCCCGAGGGTCCACGAGCAGTACTTC; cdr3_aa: CASPPRVHEQYF
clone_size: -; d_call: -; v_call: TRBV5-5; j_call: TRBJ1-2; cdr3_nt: TGTGCCAGCAGCTTGGCAGGGGTAGATGGCTACACCTTC; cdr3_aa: CASSLAGVDGYTF
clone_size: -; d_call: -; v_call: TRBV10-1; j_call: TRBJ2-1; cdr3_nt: TGCGCCAGCAGTGATTCCCGCAATGAGCAGTTCTTC; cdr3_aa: CASSDSRNEQFF